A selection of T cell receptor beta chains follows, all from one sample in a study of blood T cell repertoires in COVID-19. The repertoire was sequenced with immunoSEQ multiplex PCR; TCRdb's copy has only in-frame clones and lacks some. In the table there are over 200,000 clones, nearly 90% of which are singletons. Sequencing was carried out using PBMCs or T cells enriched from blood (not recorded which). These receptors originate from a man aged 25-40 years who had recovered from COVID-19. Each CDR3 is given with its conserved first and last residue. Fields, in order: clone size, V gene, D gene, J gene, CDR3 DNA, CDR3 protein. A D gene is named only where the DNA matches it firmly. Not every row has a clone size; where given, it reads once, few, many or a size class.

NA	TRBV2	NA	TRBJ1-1	TGTGCCAGCAGATTAAACAGGAACACTGAAGCTTTCTTT	CASRLNRNTEAFF
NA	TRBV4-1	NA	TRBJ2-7	TGCGCCAGCAGCACCCGGCAGGAATACGAGCAGTACTTC	CASSTRQEYEQYF
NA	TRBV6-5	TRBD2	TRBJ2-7	TGTGCCAGCACCGAGACTAGCGGGGGTTTTCACGAGCAGTACTTC	CASTETSGGFHEQYF
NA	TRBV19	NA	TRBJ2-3	TGTGCCAGTAGTATGCAGGGAACAGATACGCAGTATTTT	CASSMQGTDTQYF
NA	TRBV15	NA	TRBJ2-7	TGTGCCACCAGCAGAGAATCAAGGGGACACCCAAACTACGAGCAGTACTTC	CATSRESRGHPNYEQYF
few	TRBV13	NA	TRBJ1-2	TGTGCCAGCAGCTTAGGGTCCCAGAGGAACTATGGCTACACCTTC	CASSLGSQRNYGYTF
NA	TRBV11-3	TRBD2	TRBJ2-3	TGTGCCAGCTTCGCGGGGGGGCCGCCCGGGGATACGCAGTATTTT	CASFAGGPPGDTQYF
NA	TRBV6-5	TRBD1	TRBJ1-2	TGTGCCAGCAGTTACTCCTGGGACAGCACCTATGGCTACACCTTC	CASSYSWDSTYGYTF
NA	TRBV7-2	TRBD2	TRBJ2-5	TGTGCCAGCAGCCTTCGCCGACTTGGGACTAGCGGGGGCCCAAGGACCCAGTACTTC	CASSLRRLGTSGGPRTQYF
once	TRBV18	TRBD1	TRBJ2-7	TGTGCCAGCTCACCGGACAGGGTGGGCGAGCAGTACTTC	CASSPDRVGEQYF
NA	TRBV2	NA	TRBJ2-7	TGTGCCAGCAGTGAAGCGGCGGGACTCTACTTC	CASSEAAGLYF
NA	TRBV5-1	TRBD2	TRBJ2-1	TGCGCCAGCAGCTTCTCTAGCGGGAGCTTTAATGAGCAGTTCTTC	CASSFSSGSFNEQFF
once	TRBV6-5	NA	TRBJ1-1	TGTGCCAGCAGTTCTTTGGGGGCGAACACTGAAGCTTTCTTT	CASSSLGANTEAFF
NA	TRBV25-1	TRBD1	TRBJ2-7	TGTGCCAGCAGTGGGACAGGGCACGAGCAGTACTTC	CASSGTGHEQYF
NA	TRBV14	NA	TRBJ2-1	TGTGCCAGCAGTCTCTTAGCGGTGAGCTCCTACAATGAGCAGTTCTTC	CASSLLAVSSYNEQFF
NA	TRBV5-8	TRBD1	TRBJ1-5	TGTGCCAGCAGCCTTTTTACAGGGGTCAATCAGCCCCAGCATTTT	CASSLFTGVNQPQHF
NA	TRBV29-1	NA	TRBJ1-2	TGCAGCGTTGAAGGGCAGGCTTTTGGCTACACCTTC	CSVEGQAFGYTF
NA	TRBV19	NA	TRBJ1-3	TGTGCCAGTAGTATTGGGACAACGCCTGGAAACACCATATATTTT	CASSIGTTPGNTIYF
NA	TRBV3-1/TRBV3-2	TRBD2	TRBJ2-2	TGTGCCAGCAGCTCGGGGAGCGGGAGTATTACCGGGGAGCTGTTTTTT	CASSSGSGSITGELFF
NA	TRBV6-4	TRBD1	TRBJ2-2	TGTGCCAGCAGTGACGGTCAGGGGGCCGGGGAGCTGTTTTTT	CASSDGQGAGELFF
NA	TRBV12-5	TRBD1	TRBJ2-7	TGTGCTAGTGGTTTCACCATTCCGGGACAGCCCTACGAGCAGTACTTC	CASGFTIPGQPYEQYF
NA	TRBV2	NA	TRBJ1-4	TGTGCCAGCGGGAGCAGGCCGGGAAATAATGAAAAACTGTTTTTT	CASGSRPGNNEKLFF
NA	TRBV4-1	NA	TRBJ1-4	TGCGCCAGCAGCCCGGGTAGGCAGGGTAGCGAAAAACTGTTTTTT	CASSPGRQGSEKLFF
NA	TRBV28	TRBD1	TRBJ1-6	TGTGCCAGCAGGCGACAGGGGACCCAAAATTCACCCCTCCACTTT	CASRRQGTQNSPLHF
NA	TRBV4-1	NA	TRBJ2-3	TGCGCCAGCAGCCAAGATTGGGCTAGCGGCACAGATACGCAGTATTTT	CASSQDWASGTDTQYF
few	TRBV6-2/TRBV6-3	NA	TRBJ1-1	TGTGCCAGCAGTTACAATTGGGGGGCTGAAGCTTTCTTT	CASSYNWGAEAFF